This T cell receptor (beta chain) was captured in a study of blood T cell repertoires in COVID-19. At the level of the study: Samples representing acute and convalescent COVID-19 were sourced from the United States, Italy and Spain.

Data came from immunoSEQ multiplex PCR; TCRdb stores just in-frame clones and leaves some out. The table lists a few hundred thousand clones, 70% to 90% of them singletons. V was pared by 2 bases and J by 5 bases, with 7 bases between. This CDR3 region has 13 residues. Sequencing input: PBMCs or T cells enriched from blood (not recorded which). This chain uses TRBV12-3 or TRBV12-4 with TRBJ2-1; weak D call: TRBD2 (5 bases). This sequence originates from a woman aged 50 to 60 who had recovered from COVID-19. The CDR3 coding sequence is TGTGCCAGCAGTTTAACTAGTAACAATGAGCAGTTCTTC. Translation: CASSLTSNNEQFF.